Presented here are 30 T cell receptor beta chains from one specimen sequenced in a study of breast tumors, draining lymph nodes, adjacent tissues. Breast cancer patients provided tissue from their axillary draining lymph nodes. TCRdb itself ran the multiplex PCR reads through MiXCR, one entry per CDR3 protein. The table has roughly 130,000 distinct CDR3 sequences, nearly 20% seen once. Source material: axillary lymph node tissue. These receptors were obtained from a female donor with breast cancer. Some clones in this sample may be carry-over from other donors' samples.

The genes are TRBV28 and TRBJ2-3; TRBD2 is a possible D gene (6 bases). The CDR3 is 13 amino acids. Germline V gene sequence: CDR1 MDHEN, CDR2 SYDVKM. The V gene lost 4 bases and the J gene lost 2 bases, with 7 bases spanning the gap. This CDR3 is CASSSGLTDTQYF. DNA of the CDR3: TGTGCCAGCAGTTCGGGACTCACAGATACGCAGTATTTT.

Ten or more counts support this clonotype. The chain links TRBV4-2 to TRBJ2-7, with 10 bases fitting TRBD2. Trimming cost V 7 bases and J 3 bases; bases outside gene matches: 6. Germline CDR1 and CDR2: LGHNA and YNFKEQ. This CDR3 has 14 residues. Written as DNA, the CDR3 is TGTGCCAGCACCCCCGGGACTAGCGTCTACGAGCAGTACTTC. Protein product: CASTPGTSVYEQYF.

At least ten counts were recorded for this clonotype. The chain links TRBV5-5 to TRBJ2-1; 9 nucleotides agree with TRBD1. CDR3 length: 15 residues. V shed 4 bases and J 1 base; nucleotides not matched to a gene: 3. The V gene's germline CDR1 is SGHKS and CDR2 YYEKEE (reference sequence). CDR3 coding DNA: TGTGCCAGCAGCCCCGGGACAGGGTCCTACAATGAGCAGTTCTTC. This encodes CASSPGTGSYNEQFF.

This clonotype was counted at least ten times. The genes are TRBV20-1 and TRBJ1-2; TRBD1 agrees at 7 bases. The CDR3 consists of 16 residues. The ends lost 0 bases at V and 1 base at J; junction bases unmatched: 8. CDR1 is DFQATT and CDR2 is SNEGSKA in the germline V gene (reference sequence). DNA for the CDR3: TGCAGTGCTAGAGATACGGGACAGACTATTAACTATGGCTACACCTTC. Protein: CSARDTGQTINYGYTF.

On this clonotype itself: A much larger clone lies one base from this, so it may be a read error. This rearrangement joins TRBV5-6 to TRBJ1-3; D may be TRBD1 (5 bases). Germline V gene lookup returns CDR1 SGHDT and CDR2 YYEEEE. The CDR3 sequence is 15 residues long. CDR3 nucleotides: TGTGCCGGCAGCCCAATCGACAGCTCTGGAAACACCATATATTTT. It codes for CAGSPIDSSGNTIYF.

This clonotype was seen many times. The chain links TRBV14 to TRBJ2-1; 9 nucleotides align to TRBD2. This CDR3 comprises 13 residues. J lost 3 bases, V lost 8 bases, and 2 bases had no gene match. The germline V gene encodes CDR1 SGHDN and CDR2 FVKESK. CDR3 coding DNA: TGTGCCAGCGAGCGGGGGGACTACAATGAGCAGTTCTTC. It encodes CASERGDYNEQFF.

This clonotype was recorded at least ten times. The rearrangement links TRBV5-1 to TRBJ2-3, with 8 bases lining up with TRBD2. The CDR3 runs to 15 residues. CDR1 is SGHRS and CDR2 is YFSETQ in the germline V gene. V lost 2 bases to trimming and J lost 2 bases; unmatched junction nucleotides: 4. CDR3: CASSFNGGATDTQYF. CDR3 coding DNA: TGCGCCAGCAGCTTCAACGGGGGGGCCACAGATACGCAGTATTTT.

The chain recombines TRBV5-5 with TRBJ1-5, with 7 nucleotides matching TRBD1. This CDR3 comprises 14 residues. Germline trimming cut 2 bases from V and 7 bases from J; bases unmatched to any gene: 6. Germline CDR1 and CDR2: SGHKS and YYEKEE (reference sequence). The CDR3 region is CASSFTGASQPQHF. CDR3 DNA: TGTGCCAGCAGCTTTACAGGGGCCAGCCAGCCCCAGCATTTT. The variable domain in full, with the rest retrieved from reference TRBV5-5 and TRBJ1-5, is DAGVTQSPTHLIKTRGQQVTLRCSPISGHKSVSWYQQVLGQGPQFIFQYYEKEERGRGNFPDRFSARQFPNYSSELNVNALLLGDSALYLCASSFTGASQPQHFGDGTRLSIL.

This clonotype came up many times. The chain joins TRBV5-1 to TRBJ2-1; TRBD1 is a possible D gene (5 bases). Trimming shortened V by 4 bases and J by 4 bases, and 15 bases separated the two germline ends. CDR1 is SGHRS and CDR2 is YFSETQ in the germline V gene. The CDR3 is 15 amino acids. CDR3 sequence: CASSQPGIAYNEQFF. The CDR3 nucleotides read TGCGCCAGCAGCCAACCAGGGATTGCTTACAATGAGCAGTTCTTC.

As concerns this clonotype: A much larger clone differs by one base, so this may be a read error. CDR3 loop: CASSPTGHHSPLHF. The CDR3 coding sequence is TGTGCCAGCAGCCCTACAGGGCATCATTCACCCCTCCACTTT. This chain joins TRBV28 and TRBJ1-6, with D possibly TRBD1 on 6 matching bases. Germline CDR1 MDHEN, CDR2 SYDVKM. The CDR3 spans 14 residues. V lost 6 bases to trimming and J lost 8 bases, with 14 bases between them.

Only a few counts were recorded for this clonotype. This could be a read error, since a much larger clone is one nucleotide away. CDR3 in DNA: TGCAGCGTTGGAGGGACTAGCGGGAGGGTTACTAGCACAGATACGCAGTATTTT. It encodes CSVGGTSGRVTSTDTQYF. The chain combines TRBV29-1 with TRBJ2-3; the match to TRBD2 covers 16 bases. The CDR3 has 18 amino acids. V shed 4 bases and J 0 bases; nucleotides not matched to a gene: 7. CDR1 is SQVTM, CDR2 ANQGSEA, per germline.

This clonotype was counted ten times or more. The rearrangement links TRBV20-1 to TRBJ1-6, with no clear D. The CDR3 loop spans 15 amino acids. The ends were cut back, 5 bases at V and 0 bases at J, with 11 bases in the middle. The germline V gene encodes CDR1 DFQATT and CDR2 SNEGSKA (reference sequence). CDR3 sequence: CSAPRESSYNSPLHF. CDR3 coding DNA: TGCAGTGCTCCGAGGGAGAGCTCCTATAATTCACCCCTCCACTTT.

Turning to this clonotype: A much larger clone differs from this one at a single base, so this may be a read error. The chain carries TRBV6-4 and TRBJ2-2; tentatively, D is TRBD2 (5 bases). This CDR3 comprises 14 residues. The germline CDR1 and CDR2 sequences are MRHNA and SNTAGT. CDR3: CASSESPRTGELLF. The DNA for the CDR3 is TGTGCCAGCAGTGAAAGTCCACGAACCGGGGAGCTGCTTTTT.

This clonotype showed up just a few times. This chain uses TRBV6-2 or TRBV6-3 with TRBJ2-3; 9 bases fit TRBD2. CDR3 length: 15 amino acids. Per germline, CDR1 MNHEY and CDR2 SVGEGT. Trimming cost V 2 bases and J 5 bases; bases outside gene matches: 5. CDR3 in amino acids: CASSYDAGGRDTQYF. The CDR3 nucleotides are TGTGCCAGCAGTTACGACGCGGGGGGGAGAGATACGCAGTATTTT.

Details on this clonotype: A much larger clone differs by one base, so this may be a read error. The chain combines TRBV20-1 with TRBJ1-2; D gene uncertain. V was clipped by 6 bases and J by 3 bases, with 11 bases between them. Germline V gives CDR1 DFQATT, CDR2 SNEGSKA (reference sequence). This CDR3 contains 12 residues. For the CDR3, the DNA is TGCAGTGCCCATTTAGAGGACTATGGCTACACCTTC. Its translation is CSAHLEDYGYTF.

This clonotype was counted ten times or more. The chain employs TRBV7-9 and TRBJ2-5; 14 bases align to TRBD2. The CDR3 runs to 15 residues. Trimming removed 5 bases from V and 5 bases from J; junction bases left unmatched: 4. Per the germline V gene, CDR1 is SEHNR and CDR2 is FQNEAQ (reference sequence). As DNA, the CDR3 is TGTGCCAGCAGCCCGGGACTAGCGGGAGTGGAGACCCAGTACTTC. Translated, it gives CASSPGLAGVETQYF.

The J gene is TRBJ2-7, the V gene TRBV20-1; 10 nucleotides line up with TRBD2. CDR3 length equals 14 residues. Germline values: CDR1 DFQATT, CDR2 SNEGSKA (reference sequence). J was trimmed by 4 bases and V by 4 bases; bases with no gene match: 7. In DNA, the CDR3 is TGCAGTGCTAAGGTTGCTAGCGGGGGTTACGAGCAGTACTTC. Protein product: CSAKVASGGYEQYF.

Ten or more counts support this clonotype. CDR3 nucleotide sequence: TGTGCCAGCAGCCAAGAAAGGGCCGAGCAGTACTTC. Protein: CASSQERAEQYF. The J gene is TRBJ2-7, the V gene TRBV3-1, with no clear D. The CDR3 runs to 12 residues. V was cut by 0 bases and J by 6 bases, with 6 bases left in between. The germline V gene encodes CDR1 LGHDT and CDR2 YNNKEL (reference sequence).

Many counts were recorded for this clonotype. V is TRBV19 and J is TRBJ1-5; tentatively, D is TRBD1 (6 bases). The CDR3 consists of 13 residues. CDR1 and CDR2 (germline): LNHDA, SQIVND (reference sequence). The V end was cut by 5 bases, the J end by 2 bases, with 7 bases between. CDR3 residues: CASSGGGNQPQHF. The CDR3 DNA sequence: TGTGCCAGTAGTGGGGGCGGCAATCAGCCCCAGCATTTT. Full variable domain (rest looked up from reference TRBV19 and TRBJ1-5): DGGITQSPKYLFRKEGQNVTLSCEQNLNHDAMYWYRQDPGQGLRLIYYSQIVNDFQKGDIAEGYSVSREKKESFPLTVTSAQKNPTAFYLCASSGGGNQPQHFGDGTRLSIL.

This clonotype was seen repeatedly, ten times or more. The V gene is TRBV5-4, the J gene TRBJ2-7, with TRBD1 matching over 11 bases. The germline CDR1 and CDR2 sequences are SGHNT and YYREEE (reference sequence). The CDR3 length is 15 residues. J gave up 1 base and V 4 bases, and 4 bases lay outside the gene matches. The CDR3 spells CASSVGTGGSYEQYF. The CDR3 nucleotides read TGTGCCAGCAGCGTTGGGACAGGGGGGTCCTACGAGCAGTACTTC.

About this clonotype itself: Relative to the germline gene, one junction end is altered; a read error may explain this. The DNA of the CDR3 is TGTGCCGGCAGCTTAGCCGCGGGACAGGGGGACAAAAACATTCAGTACTTC. Translation gives CAGSLAAGQGDKNIQYF. The chain links TRBV7-9 to TRBJ2-4; the match to TRBD1 covers 11 bases. The CDR3 consists of 17 residues. Germline V gene data show CDR1 as SEHNR and CDR2 as FQNEAQ (reference sequence).

This clonotype was seen a handful of times. The CDR3 DNA reads as TGTGCCAGCATTCGACAGGGGTTCGCGAACACCGGGGAGCTGTTTTTT. Translated: CASIRQGFANTGELFF. The rearrangement uses TRBV28 and TRBJ2-2; 8 nucleotides line up with TRBD1. CDR3 size: 16 residues. CDR1 and CDR2 (germline): MDHEN, SYDVKM. Unmatched junction bases numbered 7, after V lost 7 bases and J lost 0 bases.

Many counts were recorded for this clonotype. The chain couples TRBV6-6 to TRBJ2-2; TRBD2 matches at 8 bases. Germline values: CDR1 MNHNY, CDR2 SVGAGI (reference sequence). The CDR3 has 15 residues. V lost 6 bases to trimming and J lost 2 bases; unmatched junction nucleotides: 5. The DNA for the CDR3 is TGTGCCAGCAGAGGACTAGCAGTAAACACCGGGGAGCTGTTTTTT. It codes for CASRGLAVNTGELFF.

This clonotype was seen at least ten times. The chain has TRBV2 and TRBJ1-5; TRBD1 might be the D (5 bases). This CDR3 is built from 15 residues. Per the germline V gene, CDR1 is SNHLY and CDR2 is FYNNEI. V dropped 5 bases and J dropped 9 bases, with 20 bases sitting between them. For the CDR3, the DNA is TGTGCCAGCAGTAGAGATAGCAGGGCATCTCTGCCCCAGCATTTT. It encodes CASSRDSRASLPQHF.

As to this clonotype: This may be a read error: a much more frequent sequence differs by one nucleotide. The chain is built from TRBV7-9 and TRBJ1-4; D is undetermined. V was shortened by 2 bases and J by 3 bases, with 13 bases between the two germline ends. Germline-derived CDR1 and CDR2 are SEHNR and FQNEAQ (reference sequence). The CDR3 totals 16 residues. The CDR3 loop is CASSLSAEGSNEKLFF. The CDR3 nucleotides are TGTGCCAGCAGCTTAAGTGCCGAGGGATCTAATGAAAAACTGTTTTTT.

A word on this clonotype: A read error may be the cause here, since a much bigger clone is one base away. In this CDR3 the conserved last residue, phenylalanine or tryptophan, is missing, so a read error is likely. This chain uses TRBV6-5 with TRBJ1-5, with D uncertain. Trimming stripped 8 bases from V and 7 bases from J, with 9 bases between. CDR1 is MNHEY, CDR2 SVGAGI, per germline. This CDR3 is 11 amino acids long. The CDR3 protein is CASGVGQPQHL. In DNA form, the CDR3 reads TGTGCCAGCGGTGTTGGACAGCCCCAGCATCTT.

In this sample, this clonotype turned up many times. CDR3 loop: CASSLDSGLSPQHF. As DNA, the CDR3 is TGTGCCAGCAGCTTAGATTCCGGCCTGTCGCCCCAGCATTTT. V gene TRBV11-2 combines with J gene TRBJ1-5; no clear D gene. Trimming shortened V by 0 bases and J by 9 bases, and 12 bases separated the two germline ends. The germline V gene encodes CDR1 SGHAT and CDR2 FQNNGV. The CDR3 has 14 amino acids.

A note on this clonotype: Sequence at one end of the junction differs from germline and may be a read error. This chain joins TRBV14 and TRBJ2-2; D possibly corresponds to TRBD2 (5 bases). Germline V lookup: CDR1 SGHDN, CDR2 FVKESK. The CDR3 totals 13 residues. In DNA form, the CDR3 reads TGTGCCAGCAGCCAACCCGAACACCGGGGAGCTGTTTTT. It codes for CASSQPEHRGAVF.

This clonotype was recorded many times. The V call is TRBV6-6, the J call TRBJ1-3, with TRBD1 matching 8 bases. CDR3 size: 14 residues. The V gene end was trimmed by 6 bases and the J gene end by 3 bases; junction bases not matched to a gene: 4. The germline V gene has CDR1 MNHNY and CDR2 SVGAGI (reference sequence). CDR3 in amino acids: CASRDTGGGNTIYF. For the CDR3, the DNA is TGTGCCAGCAGGGATACAGGGGGTGGAAACACCATATATTTT.

This clonotype was detected many times. The chain employs TRBV7-9 and TRBJ1-6; D is possibly TRBD1 (5 bases). Germline CDR1 and CDR2: SEHNR and FQNEAQ (reference sequence). There are 14 residues in the CDR3. Between the trimmed V and J ends, which lost 5 bases and 5 bases, there was a span of 10 bases. CDR3 DNA: TGTGCCAGCAGCCTCCCGACAGATAATTCACCCCTCCACTTT. It is translated as CASSLPTDNSPLHF.